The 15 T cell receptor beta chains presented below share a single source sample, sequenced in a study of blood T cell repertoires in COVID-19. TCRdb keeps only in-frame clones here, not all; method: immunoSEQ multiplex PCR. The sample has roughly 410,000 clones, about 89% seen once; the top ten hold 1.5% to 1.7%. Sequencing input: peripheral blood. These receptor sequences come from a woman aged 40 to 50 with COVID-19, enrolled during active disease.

The CDR3 spells CASSGYPGSREKLFF. CDR3 sequence (DNA): TGTGCCAGCAGCGGATATCCAGGGTCACGGGAAAAACTGTTTTTT. The chain combines TRBV11-2 with TRBJ1-4; tentative D call: TRBD1 (5 bases). This CDR3 region has 15 residues. The ends were cut back, 5 bases at V and 8 bases at J, with 18 bases in the middle. The germline gives CDR1 SGHAT, CDR2 FQNNGV.

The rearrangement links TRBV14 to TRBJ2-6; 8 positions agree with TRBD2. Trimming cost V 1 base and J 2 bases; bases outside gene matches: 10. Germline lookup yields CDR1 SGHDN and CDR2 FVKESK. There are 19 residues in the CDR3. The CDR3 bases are TGTGCCAGCAGCCAAGTCGTACCTAGCGGGTCCCCTGGGGCCAACGTCCTGACTTTC. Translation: CASSQVVPSGSPGANVLTF.

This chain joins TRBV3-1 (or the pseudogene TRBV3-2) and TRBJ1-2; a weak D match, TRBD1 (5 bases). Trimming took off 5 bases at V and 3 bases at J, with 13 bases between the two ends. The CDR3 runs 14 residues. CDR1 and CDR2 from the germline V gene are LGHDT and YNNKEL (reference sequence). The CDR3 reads CASSSGRGDYGYTF. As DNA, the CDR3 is TGTGCCAGCAGCTCGGGGAGGGGAGACTATGGCTACACCTTC.

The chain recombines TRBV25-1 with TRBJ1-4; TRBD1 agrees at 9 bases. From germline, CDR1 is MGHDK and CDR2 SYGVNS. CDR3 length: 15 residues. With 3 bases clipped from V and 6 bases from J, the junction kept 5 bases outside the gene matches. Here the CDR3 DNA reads TGTGCCAGCAGTGACCCGGGACAGGGTGATGAAAAACTGTTTTTT. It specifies CASSDPGQGDEKLFF.

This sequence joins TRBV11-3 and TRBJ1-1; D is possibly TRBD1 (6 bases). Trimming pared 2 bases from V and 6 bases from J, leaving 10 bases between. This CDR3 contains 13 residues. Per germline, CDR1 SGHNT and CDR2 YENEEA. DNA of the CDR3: TGTGCCAGCAGCTTAACAGGGTCACCTGAAGCTTTCTTT. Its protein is CASSLTGSPEAFF.

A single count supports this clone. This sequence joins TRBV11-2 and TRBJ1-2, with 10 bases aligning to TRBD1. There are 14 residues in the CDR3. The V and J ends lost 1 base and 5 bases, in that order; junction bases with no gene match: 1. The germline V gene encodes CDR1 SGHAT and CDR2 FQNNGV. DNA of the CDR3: TGTGCCAGCAGCTTAGGGACAGGGGGTTATGGCTACACCTTC. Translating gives CASSLGTGGYGYTF.

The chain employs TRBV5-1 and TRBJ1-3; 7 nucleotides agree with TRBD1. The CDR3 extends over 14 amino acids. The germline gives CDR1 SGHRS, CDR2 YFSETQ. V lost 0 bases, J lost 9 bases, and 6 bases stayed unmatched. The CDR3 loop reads CASSLAGAGGTIYF. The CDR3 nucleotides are TGCGCCAGCAGCTTGGCCGGGGCAGGGGGCACCATATATTTT. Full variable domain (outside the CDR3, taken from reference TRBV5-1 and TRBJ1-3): KAGVTQTPRYLIKTRGQQVTLSCSPISGHRSVSWYQQTPGQGLQFLFEYFSETQRNKGNFPGRFSGRQFSNSRSEMNVSTLELGDSALYLCASSLAGAGGTIYFGEGSWLTVV.

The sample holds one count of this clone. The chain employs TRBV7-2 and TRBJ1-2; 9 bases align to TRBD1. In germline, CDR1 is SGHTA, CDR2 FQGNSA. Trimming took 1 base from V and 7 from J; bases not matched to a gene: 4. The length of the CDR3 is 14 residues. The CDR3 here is CASSLDRGQGGYTF. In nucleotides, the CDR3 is TGTGCCAGCAGCTTAGACAGGGGGCAGGGTGGCTACACCTTC. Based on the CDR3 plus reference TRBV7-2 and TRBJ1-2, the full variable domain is GAGVSQSPSNKVTEKGKDVELRCDPISGHTALYWYRQSLGQGLEFLIYFQGNSAPDKSGLPSDRFSAERTGGSVSTLTIQRTQQEDSAVYLCASSLDRGQGGYTFGSGTRLTVV.

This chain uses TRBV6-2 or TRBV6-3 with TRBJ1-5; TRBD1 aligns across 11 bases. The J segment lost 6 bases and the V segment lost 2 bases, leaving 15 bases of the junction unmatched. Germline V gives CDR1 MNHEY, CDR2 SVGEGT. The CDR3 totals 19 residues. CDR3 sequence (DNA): TGTGCCAGCAGTTACGAGATCCATCGGACAGGGGGCTTCGGTCAGCCCCAGCATTTT. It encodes CASSYEIHRTGGFGQPQHF.

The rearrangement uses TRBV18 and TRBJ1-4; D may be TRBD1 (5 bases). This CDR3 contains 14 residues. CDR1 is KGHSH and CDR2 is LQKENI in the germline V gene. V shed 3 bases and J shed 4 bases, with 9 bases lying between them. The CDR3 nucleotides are TGTGCCAGCTCACCTACAGGAGATAATGAAAAACTGTTTTTT. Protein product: CASSPTGDNEKLFF.

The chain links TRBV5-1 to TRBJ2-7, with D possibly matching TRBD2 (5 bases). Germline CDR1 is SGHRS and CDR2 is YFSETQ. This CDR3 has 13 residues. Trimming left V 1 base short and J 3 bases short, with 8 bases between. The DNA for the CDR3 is TGCGCCAGCAGCTTGCCCACTAGCTACGAGCAGTACTTC. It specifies CASSLPTSYEQYF.

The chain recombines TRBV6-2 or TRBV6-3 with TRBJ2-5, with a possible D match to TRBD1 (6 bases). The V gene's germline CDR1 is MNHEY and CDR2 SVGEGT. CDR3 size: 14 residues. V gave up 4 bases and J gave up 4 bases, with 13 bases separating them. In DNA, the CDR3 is TGTGCCAGCAGTTCTTGGGGGCGGAGAGAGACCCAGTACTTC. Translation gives CASSSWGRRETQYF.

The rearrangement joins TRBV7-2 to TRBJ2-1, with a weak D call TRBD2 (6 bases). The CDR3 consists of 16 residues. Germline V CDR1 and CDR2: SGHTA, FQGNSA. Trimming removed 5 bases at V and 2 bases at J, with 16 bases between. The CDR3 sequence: CASSLQGGIPYNEQFF. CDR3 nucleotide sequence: TGTGCCAGCAGCCTCCAGGGCGGGATCCCCTACAATGAGCAGTTCTTC. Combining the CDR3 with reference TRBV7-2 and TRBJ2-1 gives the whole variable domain GAGVSQSPSNKVTEKGKDVELRCDPISGHTALYWYRQSLGQGLEFLIYFQGNSAPDKSGLPSDRFSAERTGGSVSTLTIQRTQQEDSAVYLCASSLQGGIPYNEQFFGPGTRLTVL.

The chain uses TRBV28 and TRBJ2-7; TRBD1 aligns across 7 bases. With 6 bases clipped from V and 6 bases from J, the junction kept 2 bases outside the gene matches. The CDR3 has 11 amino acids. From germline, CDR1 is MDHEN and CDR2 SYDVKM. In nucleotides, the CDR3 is TGTGCCAGCAGGCAGGGGGTCGAGCAGTACTTC. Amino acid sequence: CASRQGVEQYF.

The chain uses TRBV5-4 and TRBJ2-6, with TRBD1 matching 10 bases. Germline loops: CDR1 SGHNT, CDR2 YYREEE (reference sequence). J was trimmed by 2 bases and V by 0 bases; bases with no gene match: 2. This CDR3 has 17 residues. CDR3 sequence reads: CASSLGQGAAGANVLTF. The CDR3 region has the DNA TGTGCCAGCAGCTTGGGACAGGGGGCGGCTGGGGCCAACGTCCTGACTTTC. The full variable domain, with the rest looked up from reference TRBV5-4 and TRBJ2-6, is ETGVTQSPTHLIKTRGQQVTLRCSSQSGHNTVSWYQQALGQGPQFIFQYYREEENGRGNFPPRFSGLQFPNYSSELNVNALELDDSALYLCASSLGQGAAGANVLTFGAGSRLTVL.